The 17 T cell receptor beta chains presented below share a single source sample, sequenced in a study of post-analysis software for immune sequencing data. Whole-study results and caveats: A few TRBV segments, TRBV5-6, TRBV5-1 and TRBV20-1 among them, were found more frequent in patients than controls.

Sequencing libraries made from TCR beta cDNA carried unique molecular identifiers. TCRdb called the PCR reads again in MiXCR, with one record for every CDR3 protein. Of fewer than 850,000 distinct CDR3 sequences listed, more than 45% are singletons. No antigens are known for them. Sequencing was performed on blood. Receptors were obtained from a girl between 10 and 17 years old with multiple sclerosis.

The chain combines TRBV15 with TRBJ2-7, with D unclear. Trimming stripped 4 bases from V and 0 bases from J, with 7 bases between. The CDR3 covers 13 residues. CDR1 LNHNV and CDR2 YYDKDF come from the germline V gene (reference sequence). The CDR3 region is CATSIAASYEQYF. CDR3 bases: TGTGCCACCAGCATAGCTGCCTCCTACGAGCAGTACTTC. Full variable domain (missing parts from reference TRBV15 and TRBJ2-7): DAMVIQNPRYQVTQFGKPVTLSCSQTLNHNVMYWYQQKSSQAPKLLFHYYDKDFNNEADTPDNFQSRRPNTSFCFLDIRSPGLGDTAMYLCATSIAASYEQYFGPGTRLTVT.

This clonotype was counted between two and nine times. The CDR3 DNA reads TGTGCCAGCAGTTTAAGTGAGCTCTCCACCCTCCACTTT. Amino acid sequence: CASSLSELSTLHF. The V gene is TRBV6-1, the J gene TRBJ1-6, with D uncertain. The V end was cut by 5 bases, the J end by 14 bases, with 16 bases between. Per the germline V gene, CDR1 is MNHNS and CDR2 is SASEGT. The CDR3 extends over 13 amino acids.

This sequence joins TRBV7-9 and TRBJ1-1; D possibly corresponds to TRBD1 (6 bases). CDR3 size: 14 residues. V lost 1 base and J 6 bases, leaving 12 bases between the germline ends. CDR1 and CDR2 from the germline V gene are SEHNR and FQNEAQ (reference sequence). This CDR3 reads CASSLVLGASEAFF. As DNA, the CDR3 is TGTGCCAGCAGCTTAGTTCTGGGGGCCTCTGAAGCTTTCTTT.

CDR3 sequence reads: CASSLDSLGASGSQFETQYF. As DNA, the CDR3 is TGTGCCAGCAGCTTAGATTCTCTGGGGGCTAGCGGGAGTCAATTTGAGACCCAGTACTTC. This chain uses TRBV11-2 with TRBJ2-5, with 10 bases that match TRBD2. This CDR3 is 20 amino acids long. J lost 5 bases, V lost 0 bases, and 18 bases had no gene match. The germline V gene encodes CDR1 SGHAT and CDR2 FQNNGV.

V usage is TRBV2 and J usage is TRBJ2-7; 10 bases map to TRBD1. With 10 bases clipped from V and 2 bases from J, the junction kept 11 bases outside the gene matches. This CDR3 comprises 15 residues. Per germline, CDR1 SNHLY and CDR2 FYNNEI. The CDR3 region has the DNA TGTGCCACTCACCCGAGACAGGGGGCCCCCTACGAGCAGTACTTC. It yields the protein CATHPRQGAPYEQYF. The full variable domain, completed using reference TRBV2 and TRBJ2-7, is EPEVTQTPSHQVTQMGQEVILRCVPISNHLYFYWYRQILGQKVEFLVSFYNNEISEKSEIFDDQFSVERPDGSNFTLKIRSTKLEDSAMYFCATHPRQGAPYEQYFGPGTRLTVT.

The CDR3 coding sequence is TGTGCCAGCAACTCACTAGCGGGAGGGTTGGAAACAGATACGCAGTATTTT. The encoded protein is CASNSLAGGLETDTQYF. The rearrangement links TRBV6-1 to TRBJ2-3, with 13 bases lining up with TRBD2. The germline V gene has CDR1 MNHNS and CDR2 SASEGT. This CDR3 has 17 residues. With 7 bases clipped from V and 3 bases from J, the junction kept 10 bases outside the gene matches.

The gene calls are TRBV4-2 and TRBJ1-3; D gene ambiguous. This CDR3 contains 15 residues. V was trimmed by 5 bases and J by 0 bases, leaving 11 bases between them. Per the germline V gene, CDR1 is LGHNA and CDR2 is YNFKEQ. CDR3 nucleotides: TGTGCCAGCAGCGCACACAGCGGCTCTGGAAACACCATATATTTT. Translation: CASSAHSGSGNTIYF.

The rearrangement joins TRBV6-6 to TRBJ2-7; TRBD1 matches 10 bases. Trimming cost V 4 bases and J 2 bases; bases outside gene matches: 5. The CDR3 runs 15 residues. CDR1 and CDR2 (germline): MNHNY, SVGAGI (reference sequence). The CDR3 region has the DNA TGTGCCAGCAGTTCGGTAGACAGGGGGCCCTACGAGCAGTACTTC. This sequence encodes CASSSVDRGPYEQYF.

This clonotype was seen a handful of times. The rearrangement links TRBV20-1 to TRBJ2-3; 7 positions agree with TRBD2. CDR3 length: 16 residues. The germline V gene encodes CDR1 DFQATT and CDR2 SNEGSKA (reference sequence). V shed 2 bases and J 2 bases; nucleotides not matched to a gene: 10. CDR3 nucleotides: TGCAGTGCTAGAAACCACGCGGGAGTGGTCACAGATACGCAGTATTTT. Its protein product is CSARNHAGVVTDTQYF.

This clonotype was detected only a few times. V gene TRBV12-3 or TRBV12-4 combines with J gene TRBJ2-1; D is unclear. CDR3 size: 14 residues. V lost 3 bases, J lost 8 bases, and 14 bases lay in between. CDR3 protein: CASSFHLPGDEQFF. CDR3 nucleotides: TGTGCCAGCAGTTTTCATCTCCCTGGGGATGAGCAGTTCTTC.

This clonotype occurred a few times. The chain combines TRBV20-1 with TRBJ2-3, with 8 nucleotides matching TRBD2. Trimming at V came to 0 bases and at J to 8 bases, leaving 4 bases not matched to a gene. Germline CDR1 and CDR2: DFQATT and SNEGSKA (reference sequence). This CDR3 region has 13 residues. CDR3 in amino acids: CSAREGGLVTQYF. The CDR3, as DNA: TGCAGTGCTAGAGAGGGGGGACTAGTTACGCAGTATTTT.

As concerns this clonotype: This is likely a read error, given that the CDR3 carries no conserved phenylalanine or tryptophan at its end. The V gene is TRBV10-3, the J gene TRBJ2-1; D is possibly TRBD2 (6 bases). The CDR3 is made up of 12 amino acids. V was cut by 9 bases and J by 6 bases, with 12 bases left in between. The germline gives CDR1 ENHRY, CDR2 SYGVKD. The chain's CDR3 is CAMSIGGNEQFV. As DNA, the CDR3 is TGTGCCATGAGCATCGGGGGCAATGAGCAGTTCGTC.

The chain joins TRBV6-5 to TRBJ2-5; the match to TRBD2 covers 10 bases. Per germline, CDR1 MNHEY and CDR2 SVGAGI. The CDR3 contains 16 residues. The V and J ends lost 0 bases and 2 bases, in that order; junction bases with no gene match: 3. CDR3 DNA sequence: TGTGCCAGCAGTTACTCGCCTAGCGGGAGTCAAGAGACCCAGTACTTC. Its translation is CASSYSPSGSQETQYF.

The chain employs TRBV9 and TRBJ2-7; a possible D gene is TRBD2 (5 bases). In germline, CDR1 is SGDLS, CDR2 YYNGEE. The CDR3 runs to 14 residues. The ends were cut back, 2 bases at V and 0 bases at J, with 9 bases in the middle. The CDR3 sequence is CASSVGDPSYEQYF. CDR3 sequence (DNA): TGTGCCAGCAGCGTCGGGGATCCCTCCTACGAGCAGTACTTC.

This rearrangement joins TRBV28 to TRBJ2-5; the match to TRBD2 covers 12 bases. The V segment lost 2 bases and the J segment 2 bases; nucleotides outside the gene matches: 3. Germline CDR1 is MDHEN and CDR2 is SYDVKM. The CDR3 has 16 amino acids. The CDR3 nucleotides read TGTGCCAGCAGTTTAACTAGCGGGAGGAGGCAAGAGACCCAGTACTTC. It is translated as CASSLTSGRRQETQYF.

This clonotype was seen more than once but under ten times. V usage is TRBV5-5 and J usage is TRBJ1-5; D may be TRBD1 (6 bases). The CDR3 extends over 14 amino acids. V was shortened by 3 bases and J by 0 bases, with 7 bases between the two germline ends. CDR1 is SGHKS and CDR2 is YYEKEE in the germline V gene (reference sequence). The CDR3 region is CASSWDTSNQPQHF. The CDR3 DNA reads TGTGCCAGCAGCTGGGACACTAGCAATCAGCCCCAGCATTTT.

For the CDR3, the DNA is TGTGCCAGCAGCCCCCGGATGACCTCAGGGGATTCCTATAATTCACCCCTCCACTTT. It yields the protein CASSPRMTSGDSYNSPLHF. This chain uses TRBV6-1 with TRBJ1-6; maybe TRBD1 (6 bases). The CDR3 is 19 amino acids. Trimming left V 6 bases short and J 1 base short, with 22 bases between. Germline assignment: CDR1 MNHNS and CDR2 SASEGT.